This TCR beta chain was sequenced for a study of T cell clones after liver transplantation. This CDR3 comprises 18 residues. Trimming stripped 4 bases from V and 0 bases from J, with 17 bases between. The germline V gene has CDR1 SGHKS and CDR2 YYEKEE (reference sequence). The assay was immunoSEQ multiplex PCR, and TCRdb's table has in-frame clones only and misses some. The sample lists more than 8,000 clones; roughly 79% were seen once. Sequences were derived from CD8+ T cells from blood, sampled before liver transplant. This sequence joins TRBV5-5 and TRBJ2-6; D is unresolved. The sequence was obtained from a human donor who received a liver transplant. The CDR3 DNA reads TGTGCCAGCAGCCCCGACCGCGGACGGATCTCTGGGGCCAACGTCCTGACTTTC. It translates to CASSPDRGRISGANVLTF.